This T cell receptor beta chain was sequenced during a study of glioma-infiltrating T cells after dendritic cell vaccination (dated by TCRdb to 2016 to 2017). Notes on the research overall: The cohort included around 15 glioblastoma patients drawn from Phase I and II dendritic cell vaccination trials, of whom 9 were newly diagnosed and 6 had recurrent disease. Between 2003 and 2012, patients were given autologous tumor lysate-pulsed dendritic cell vaccination. The vaccine consisted of monocyte-derived dendritic cells cultured seven to eight days with IL-4 and GM-CSF, then pulsed overnight with autologous tumor lysate. Each patient got three intradermal injections of the dendritic cell vaccine, spaced at biweekly intervals, in the arm below the axilla. In glioblastoma patients vaccinated with dendritic cells, deep sequencing of TCR beta CDR3 regions served to measure the amount of tumor-infiltrating lymphocytes and to compare repertoires between tumor and blood. Survival after dendritic cell vaccination was correlated with TCR sequencing metrics, including TIL content and tumor-blood repertoire overlap. Beyond this particular receptor, the publication reports: The response model built on TCR overlap across three groups was characterized as speculative, with prospective validation still needed. Longer time to progression and overall survival after dendritic cell vaccination were predicted by higher estimated pretreatment TIL content. TCR clonality showed no direct relationship with survival, which suggests that a diverse polyclonal response may be important. The cohort was small and heterogeneous, only a few patients had full blood and tumor sets, and even fewer had initial-recurrent tumor pairs.

Remarks on this clone: Its target antigen remains unknown. No base quality information exists; no much larger clone differs at one position.

Patients were selected for having adequate residual fresh-frozen tumor tissue and more than two years of available survival data. An isocitrate dehydrogenase mutation was not carried by any of the glioblastoma patients, although molecular status was otherwise variable. PBMC were collected before vaccination, two weeks after the third vaccination, and at tumor progression when it occurred. The Qiagen DNeasy Blood extraction Kit was used to extract genomic DNA. The CDR3 spans 14 residues, from the cysteine through the phenylalanine. The DNA shown is the 42-base CDR3, in frame from base 1. The junction shows trimming of 0 bases on V and 7 bases on J, and the gene matches do not reach 4 bases of it. CDR1 SGDLS and CDR2 YYNGEE are derived from the germline V gene. TCRB CDR3 regions were amplified from 2 ug genomic DNA, or all available DNA if less, using the immunoSEQ assay. For multiplex PCR, 60 forward primers for TCR V beta segments and 13 reverse primers for J beta segments were used. To estimate reads per starting template, synthetic control templates were spiked into each sample at limiting dilution. Sequencing produced 87 bp reads on the Illumina HiSeq System. The original pipeline was this. PCR and sequencing errors were removed by a nearest neighbor algorithm that merged closely related sequences. TCR overlap was defined as the percentage of unique tumor TCR beta sequences that were also present in the same patient's peripheral blood. Held by TCRdb, this immuneACCESS table contains in-frame sequences only and omits some clones. Under half of the omission traces to an unresolved V gene where checked; the cause of the rest is unknown. The D gene and trimming were derived from the DNA, and the V and J assignments and clone size from that table. Here the sample has some 100,000 clones; approximately 81% occur a single time. The ten largest make up nearly 6% of the sample.

This receptor was taken from a human donor with glioblastoma. The chain is encoded by TRBV9 joined to TRBJ2-7; TRBD2 fits 10 bases in the junction. Sequences were derived from blood, sampled before dendritic cell vaccination. Here is the DNA: TGTGCCAGCAGCGTAGAACTAGCGGGGAGAGAGCAGTACTTC. Its protein is CASSVELAGREQYF.